This TCR beta chain was captured in a study of blood T cell repertoires in COVID-19. Study at large: The study drew acute and convalescent COVID-19 samples from the United States, Italy and Spain. Sources were T cells, B-cell-depleted T cells, or PBMCs; the material itself was cDNA or gDNA.

In the study's own analysis: Scientists estimated how many nucleated cells there were by amplifying reference gene primers. Method: immunoSEQ multiplex PCR; TCRdb's copy keeps in-frame clones and lacks some. That table furnishes V, J and clone size, whereas the DNA furnished D and trimming. The sample has about 55,000 clones; around 85% are singletons. The CDR3 length is 17 residues. Germline lookup yields CDR1 SEHNR and CDR2 FQNEAQ (reference sequence). The germline V and J ends were trimmed by 2 bases and 3 bases, with 16 bases remaining between them. The chain recombines TRBV7-9 with TRBJ1-4; D gene ambiguous. Sequencing used peripheral blood. This sequence was found in a human donor in a cohort sampled during active COVID-19. The CDR3 region is CASSLYNRRRPNEKLFF. In DNA form, the CDR3 reads TGTGCCAGCAGCTTATATAACAGACGTAGGCCTAATGAAAAACTGTTTTTT.